These 19 T cell receptor beta chains were all obtained from the same sample, sequenced in a study of T cells in Graves' hyperthyroidism and ophthalmopathy. It was RNA transcripts that yielded the amplified TCR beta CDR3 regions. First-round RT-PCR targeting the TCR CDR3 was performed with the HTBI primer set. MiXCR, applied by TCRdb to the multiplex PCR reads, yields one record per CDR3 protein. The data show about 510,000 distinct CDR3 sequences, about 14% seen once. Sample: blood. These receptors came from a woman between 40 and 55 years old with Graves' hyperthyroidism.

This clonotype was seen more than once but under ten times. The chain uses TRBV6-1 and TRBJ2-2, with D unresolved. The V end lost 5 bases, the J end lost 1 base, and 5 bases lay between the germline ends. CDR1 and CDR2 (germline): MNHNS, SASEGT. CDR3 length: 13 amino acids. The CDR3, as DNA: TGTGCCAGCAGTAAGGTGAACACCGGGGAGCTGTTTTTT. Translating gives CASSKVNTGELFF.

A remark on this clonotype: The missing conserved phenylalanine or tryptophan at the end of this CDR3 makes a read error likely. The CDR3 DNA reads as TGCGCCAGCAGCCCAGACGGGGACAGTCTAAGGCCCCAGCATCTT. Its translation: CASSPDGDSLRPQHL. The chain recombines TRBV5-1 with TRBJ1-5, with 7 bases matching TRBD1. This CDR3 contains 15 residues. The junction had 13 bases not matched to a gene; V was cut back by 4 bases and J by 9 bases. The V gene's germline CDR1 is SGHRS and CDR2 YFSETQ.

This chain uses TRBV6-1 with TRBJ1-3; tentatively, D is TRBD1 (6 bases). The germline gives CDR1 MNHNS, CDR2 SASEGT. The CDR3 has 14 amino acids. V was trimmed by 6 bases and J by 2 bases, leaving 11 bases between them. The CDR3 here is CASSPGDPGNTIYF. In nucleotides, the CDR3 is TGTGCCAGCAGCCCAGGGGACCCTGGAAACACCATATATTTT.

This clonotype was seen more than once but under ten times. The CDR3 coding sequence is TGTGCCAGCTCGCAAACCGCTTCTAGCACAGATACGCAGTATTTT. Translating gives CASSQTASSTDTQYF. The V call is TRBV18, the J call TRBJ2-3; D not certain. This CDR3 is built from 15 residues. Trimming cost V 6 bases and J 0 bases, with 13 bases left between them. CDR1 and CDR2 from the germline V gene are KGHSH and LQKENI.

The chain is built from TRBV4-1 and TRBJ1-2, with D hard to call. This CDR3 spans 14 amino acids. Trimming took off 0 bases at V and 4 bases at J, with 9 bases between the two ends. Looked up from germline, CDR1 is MGHRA and CDR2 is YSYEKL. As DNA, the CDR3 is TGCGCCAGCAGCCAAGATCAATTGGGCTATGGCTACACCTTC. The encoded protein is CASSQDQLGYGYTF.

This clonotype was seen more than once but under ten times. The rearrangement joins TRBV29-1 to TRBJ2-2, with no clear D. The CDR3 loop spans 14 amino acids. Trimming removed 0 bases at V and 1 base at J, with 6 bases between. From germline, CDR1 is SQVTM and CDR2 ANQGSEA. CDR3: CSVEEQENTGELFF. CDR3 nucleotide sequence: TGCAGCGTTGAAGAGCAGGAGAACACCGGGGAGCTGTTTTTT.

This clonotype was seen many times. The chain employs TRBV30 and TRBJ2-5; D not certain. CDR3 length equals 14 residues. Germline lookup yields CDR1 GTSNPN and CDR2 SVGIG (reference sequence). Trimming shortened V by 1 base and J by 13 bases, and 22 bases separated the two germline ends. The CDR3 DNA is TGTGCCTGGAGTGGAGGTCAAAACCCCTGGGTCCCGTACTTC. Translation: CAWSGGQNPWVPYF.

This rearrangement joins TRBV3-1 to TRBJ2-3; 14 nucleotides agree with TRBD2. The CDR3 has 18 residues. Germline loops: CDR1 LGHDT, CDR2 YNNKEL (reference sequence). V shed 4 bases, J shed 3 bases, and the junction held 9 bases outside the gene matches. CDR3 bases: TGTGCCAGCAGCCTTACGGGACTAGCGGGAGAGGGGACAGATACGCAGTATTTT. This sequence encodes CASSLTGLAGEGTDTQYF.

At least ten counts were recorded for this clonotype. The CDR3 region has the DNA TGTGCCAGCAGTGATCGGGACAGGGTGAGGAATGAGCAGTTCTTC. This gives the protein CASSDRDRVRNEQFF. The rearrangement joins TRBV6-1 to TRBJ2-1; 9 bases map to TRBD1. Germline-derived CDR1 and CDR2 are MNHNS and SASEGT. The V and J ends lost 3 bases and 7 bases, in that order; junction bases with no gene match: 7. CDR3 size: 15 residues.

In this sample, this clonotype turned up a few times. CDR3 bases: TGTGCCAGCAGTCCGTTTTACGCCGGGGAGCTGTTTTTT. Translating gives CASSPFYAGELFF. The chain employs TRBV27 and TRBJ2-2; no firm D call. The CDR3 spans 13 residues. Germline V gene data show CDR1 as MNHEY and CDR2 as SMNVEV (reference sequence). Trimming left V 5 bases short and J 6 bases short, with 10 bases between.

The chain combines TRBV18 with TRBJ2-7; 7 nucleotides match TRBD1. Germline-derived CDR1 and CDR2 are KGHSH and LQKENI. After removal of 1 base from V and 5 bases from J, the junction contained 14 bases not matched to a gene. The CDR3 has 17 amino acids. CDR3 in amino acids: CASSPRNRGFQGNEQYF. CDR3 sequence (DNA): TGTGCCAGCTCACCACGGAACAGGGGCTTCCAGGGCAACGAGCAGTACTTC.

Regarding this clonotype: A read error is possible here, since a much larger clone lies one base away. The chain combines TRBV7-2 with TRBJ2-1, with D hard to call. CDR1 and CDR2 from the germline V gene are SGHTA and FQGNSA. The CDR3 has 15 residues. DNA of the CDR3: TGTGCCAGCAGATTCACACGGATCGAGTACAGTGAGCAGTTCTTC. Protein: CASRFTRIEYSEQFF.

At least ten counts were recorded for this clonotype. This sequence joins TRBV12-3 or TRBV12-4 and TRBJ2-7; 11 bases align to TRBD2. This CDR3 region has 16 residues. V lost 6 bases to trimming and J lost 6 bases; unmatched junction nucleotides: 13. The CDR3: CASSPGTSGLTREQYF. In nucleotides, the CDR3 is TGTGCCAGCAGCCCCGGGACTAGCGGCCTAACCCGCGAGCAGTACTTC.

The sample holds many counts of this clonotype. The rearrangement uses TRBV28 and TRBJ1-2; D remains ambiguous. The CDR3 has 18 amino acids. The V gene's germline CDR1 is MDHEN and CDR2 SYDVKM. V shed 7 bases and J shed 0 bases, with 24 bases lying between them. CDR3 nucleotide sequence: TGTGCCAGCACCATTGCGAAAGGACTTTATGGCTCTAACTATGGCTACACCTTC. Its protein product is CASTIAKGLYGSNYGYTF.

On this clonotype itself: This may arise from a read error, as a much more abundant clone is one base away. V and J are TRBV2 and TRBJ2-5, with 10 bases matching TRBD2. The CDR3 consists of 14 residues. The germline gives CDR1 SNHLY, CDR2 FYNNEI. Trimming took 4 bases from V and 9 from J; bases not matched to a gene: 8. This CDR3 is CASSVTSGPKAQYF. CDR3 nucleotides: TGTGCCAGCAGTGTGACTAGCGGGCCGAAGGCCCAGTACTTC.

This clonotype was recorded a few times. The chain uses TRBV5-4 and TRBJ1-1; weak D call: TRBD1 (5 bases). The germline V gene has CDR1 SGHNT and CDR2 YYREEE (reference sequence). CDR3 length: 15 residues. With 4 bases removed from V and 5 bases from J, the gap between germline ends came to 18 bases. Here the CDR3 reads CASSTQTAKGTEAFF. The CDR3 DNA sequence: TGTGCCAGCAGCACCCAGACAGCCAAGGGGACTGAAGCTTTCTTT.

This clonotype has only a few counts. The chain links TRBV3-1 to TRBJ2-3; D unclear. There are 15 residues in the CDR3. The V and J ends lost 4 bases and 7 bases respectively, with 18 bases between them. Germline CDR1 reads LGHDT; CDR2 reads YNNKEL (reference sequence). The CDR3 reads CASSPGSIGTNTQYF. The CDR3, as DNA: TGTGCCAGCAGCCCCGGTTCAATTGGCACGAATACGCAGTATTTT.

In its sample, this clonotype was seen many times. J is TRBJ1-6 and V is TRBV12-3 or TRBV12-4; D uncertain. The V end was cut by 6 bases, the J end by 3 bases, with 15 bases between. The length of the CDR3 is 16 residues. DNA of the CDR3: TGTGCCAGCAGAACAGCCGGGGTACTCTATAATTCACCCCTCCACTTT. This codes for CASRTAGVLYNSPLHF.

This clonotype showed up many times. The gene calls are TRBV10-2 and TRBJ1-5; no firm D call. The CDR3 consists of 14 residues. Trimming pared 6 bases from V and 7 bases from J, leaving 16 bases between. The germline V gene encodes CDR1 WSHSY and CDR2 SAAADI. The CDR3 protein is CASSEGLPVQPQHF. DNA of the CDR3: TGCGCCAGCAGCGAAGGACTCCCTGTCCAGCCCCAGCATTTT.